A selection of T cell receptor beta chains follows, all from one sample in a study of shared clonotypes between healthy human individuals. The assay was immunoSEQ multiplex PCR, and TCRdb's table has in-frame clones only and misses some. The sample has some 96,000 clones; roughly 45% are singletons. Sequencing was done on a sample of PBMCs. The receptors stem from a woman between 35 and 50 years old in good health. Some clones in this sample may be carry-over from other donors' samples. Both conserved end residues are part of each CDR3. The D gene is left open where the match is weak. Expanded clones get a size class; other rows say once, few or many, or leave the size out.

len: 17
v_gene: TRBV29-1
d_gene: .
j_gene: TRBJ2-7
abundance: few
CDR3aa: CSVRGDRMTGNDYEQYF
CDR3nt: TGCAGCGTTAGGGGGGATCGAATGACAGGGAACGACTACGAGCAGTACTTC

len: 11
v_gene: TRBV5-1
d_gene: .
j_gene: TRBJ2-3
abundance: few
CDR3aa: CASSWTDTQYF
CDR3nt: TGCGCCAGCAGCTGGACAGATACGCAGTATTTT

len: 15
v_gene: TRBV6-6
d_gene: .
j_gene: TRBJ2-6
abundance: many
CDR3aa: CASSYTSAGANVLTF
CDR3nt: TGTGCCAGCAGTTACACGAGTGCCGGGGCCAACGTCCTGACTTTC

len: 14
v_gene: TRBV7-8
d_gene: .
j_gene: TRBJ1-1
abundance: .
CDR3aa: CASSLARRNTEAFF
CDR3nt: TGTGCCAGCAGCTTAGCGCGCAGAAACACTGAAGCTTTCTTT

len: 16
v_gene: TRBV5-6
d_gene: TRBD2
j_gene: TRBJ2-2
abundance: .
CDR3aa: CASSFRGTSGSRELFF
CDR3nt: TGTGCCAGCAGCTTCCGGGGAACTAGCGGGAGCCGGGAGCTGTTTTTT

len: 14
v_gene: TRBV6-1
d_gene: .
j_gene: TRBJ1-3
abundance: many
CDR3aa: CASNPRGEADTIYF
CDR3nt: TGTGCCAGCAATCCTCGGGGGGAGGCGGACACCATATATTTT

len: 13
v_gene: TRBV19
d_gene: .
j_gene: TRBJ2-5
abundance: many
CDR3aa: CASSITHGETQYF
CDR3nt: TGTGCCAGTAGTATCACTCACGGGGAGACCCAGTACTTC

len: 14
v_gene: TRBV29-1
d_gene: .
j_gene: TRBJ1-2
abundance: few
CDR3aa: CSVPISGVNYGYTF
CDR3nt: TGCAGCGTTCCTATTTCAGGGGTGAACTATGGCTACACCTTC

len: 16
v_gene: TRBV15
d_gene: TRBD1
j_gene: TRBJ2-5
abundance: .
CDR3aa: CATSKGFYRGAAEQYF
CDR3nt: TGTGCCACCAGCAAGGGCTTCTACAGGGGCGCCGCTGAGCAGTACTTC

len: 14
v_gene: TRBV7-6
d_gene: .
j_gene: TRBJ1-1
abundance: many
CDR3aa: CASSLRYGNTEAFF
CDR3nt: TGTGCCAGCAGCTTAAGGTACGGGAACACTGAAGCTTTCTTT

len: 13
v_gene: TRBV7-9
d_gene: TRBD1
j_gene: TRBJ1-2
abundance: .
CDR3aa: CASSFGQDYGYTF
CDR3nt: TGTGCCAGCAGCTTCGGACAGGACTATGGCTACACCTTC

len: 13
v_gene: TRBV10-3
d_gene: TRBD2
j_gene: TRBJ2-1
abundance: .
CDR3aa: CAISEKTSGEQFF
CDR3nt: TGTGCCATCAGTGAGAAAACTAGCGGTGAGCAGTTCTTC

len: 12
v_gene: TRBV29-1
d_gene: TRBD1
j_gene: TRBJ2-5
abundance: many
CDR3aa: CSVAGQQETQYF
CDR3nt: TGCAGCGTTGCGGGACAGCAAGAGACCCAGTACTTC

len: 16
v_gene: TRBV7-3
d_gene: .
j_gene: TRBJ2-2
abundance: many
CDR3aa: CASSLMASVNTGELFF
CDR3nt: TGTGCCAGCAGCTTAATGGCTAGCGTTAACACCGGGGAGCTGTTTTTT

len: 13
v_gene: TRBV5-6
d_gene: .
j_gene: TRBJ1-2
abundance: many
CDR3aa: CASSDRGGYGYTF
CDR3nt: TGTGCCAGCAGCGACCGGGGGGGATATGGCTACACCTTC

len: 13
v_gene: TRBV5-1
d_gene: .
j_gene: TRBJ1-4
abundance: .
CDR3aa: CASSLIGDEKLFF
CDR3nt: TGCGCCAGCAGCTTGATAGGGGACGAAAAACTGTTTTTT

len: 16
v_gene: TRBV10-3
d_gene: .
j_gene: TRBJ2-6
abundance: many
CDR3aa: CAISEGPNSGANVLTF
CDR3nt: TGTGCCATCAGTGAGGGTCCAAACTCTGGGGCCAACGTCCTGACTTTC

len: 14
v_gene: TRBV28
d_gene: .
j_gene: TRBJ1-3
abundance: many
CDR3aa: CASSLFAGHNTIYF
CDR3nt: TGTGCCAGCAGTTTATTCGCGGGACACAACACCATATATTTT

len: 16
v_gene: TRBV6-1
d_gene: TRBD2
j_gene: TRBJ2-1
abundance: few
CDR3aa: CASSELRLAGRNEQFF
CDR3nt: TGTGCCAGCAGTGAGCTTCGCCTAGCGGGTCGCAATGAGCAGTTCTTC

len: 14
v_gene: TRBV28
d_gene: .
j_gene: TRBJ2-7
abundance: .
CDR3aa: CASSLMPSSYEQYF
CDR3nt: TGTGCCAGCAGTTTGATGCCGTCATCCTACGAGCAGTACTTC

len: 13
v_gene: TRBV29-1
d_gene: TRBD2
j_gene: TRBJ2-7
abundance: .
CDR3aa: CSVGTSGSYEQYF
CDR3nt: TGCAGCGTCGGAACTAGCGGGAGTTACGAGCAGTACTTC

len: 13
v_gene: TRBV6-1
d_gene: .
j_gene: TRBJ2-1
abundance: .
CDR3aa: CASTTDLGNEQFF
CDR3nt: TGTGCCAGCACCACGGACCTCGGGAATGAGCAGTTCTTC